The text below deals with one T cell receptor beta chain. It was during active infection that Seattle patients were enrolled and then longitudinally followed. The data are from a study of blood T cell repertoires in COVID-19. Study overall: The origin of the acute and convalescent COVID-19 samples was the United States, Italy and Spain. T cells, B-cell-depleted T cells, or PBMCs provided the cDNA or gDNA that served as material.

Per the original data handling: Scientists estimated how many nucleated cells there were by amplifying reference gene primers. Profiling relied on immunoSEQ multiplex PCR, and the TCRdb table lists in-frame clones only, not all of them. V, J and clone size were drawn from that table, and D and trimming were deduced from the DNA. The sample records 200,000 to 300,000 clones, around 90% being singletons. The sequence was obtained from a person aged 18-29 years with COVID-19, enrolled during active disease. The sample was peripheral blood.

CDR3 DNA sequence: TGCGCCAGCAGTTACGGGAGTTCCCAAGAGACCCAGTACTTC. It yields the protein CASSYGSSQETQYF. The chain joins TRBV4-3 to TRBJ2-5; D might be TRBD2 (6 bases). Germline CDR1 is LGHNA and CDR2 is YSLEER. The CDR3 contains 14 residues. V lost 6 bases and J lost 1, with 12 bases in between.